This T cell receptor beta chain emerged from a study of T cells in Graves' hyperthyroidism and ophthalmopathy. Study at large: Peripheral blood was drawn at first diagnosis, prior to all treatment.

This clonotype was picked up many times. Its antigen is unknown. The study, taken as a whole, reports: Blood also carried most thyroid clonotypes expanded above 0.001. Ophthalmopathy onset followed model prediction by a median around six months.

The CDR3 loop spans 16 amino acids. CDR1 MDHEN and CDR2 SYDVKM come from the germline V gene. Trimming removed 2 bases from V and 4 bases from J, with 16 bases in between. TCR beta CDR3 sequences were amplified from RNA transcripts. Using the HTBI primer set, a first-round RT-PCR was run on the TCR CDR3. TCRdb called the multiplex PCR reads again in MiXCR, with one record for every CDR3 protein. The sample lists about 600,000 distinct CDR3 sequences; more than 13% were seen once. Patients showing uncontrolled infection, other autoimmune disease, pregnancy or lactation were ineligible. The chain is built from TRBV28 and TRBJ2-3, with D possibly matching TRBD2 (5 bases). The specimen was blood. This TCR derives from a woman under 30 with Graves' ophthalmopathy. The CDR3 reads CASSLPTSTLADTQYF. The CDR3 DNA follows: TGTGCCAGCAGTTTACCCACTAGTACGTTAGCAGATACGCAGTATTTT.